This TCR beta chain is from a study of T cells after posttransplantation cyclophosphamide. Overall study findings and caveats: Later blood repertoires were often dominated by clones from the donor CD8+ memory compartment. Recipient CMV seropositivity and CMV reactivation strongly tracked TRB clonality. Skin or GI-infiltrating T cells shared few TRB sequences with blood.

Cyclophosphamide on days +3 and +4 followed busulfan-fludarabine conditioning and a marrow graft. This clone was recorded many times. Its antigen is not known. One end of the junction is discordant with germline, which a read error may explain. Sequencing was performed with immunoSEQ multiplex PCR; in TCRdb, only in-frame clones are kept and a portion is missing. Listed for the sample are about 2,900 clones, none seen a single time. CDR3 length: 14 residues. Germline CDR1 is MGHRA and CDR2 is YSYEKL. Here the sequenced sample was PBMCs, taken after allogeneic stem cell transplant with posttransplant cyclophosphamide. This clonotype was sampled from a female patient in her sixties who received an allogeneic stem cell transplant from a related donor and was CMV-positive. Part of the T cells may come from the graft donor. V gene TRBV4-1 combines with J gene TRBJ2-7; D gene unclear. The CDR3 sequence is CASRQGGILGEQYF. The CDR3 bases are TGCGCCAGCAGGCAAGGCGGCATCCTCGGCGAGCAGTACTTC.